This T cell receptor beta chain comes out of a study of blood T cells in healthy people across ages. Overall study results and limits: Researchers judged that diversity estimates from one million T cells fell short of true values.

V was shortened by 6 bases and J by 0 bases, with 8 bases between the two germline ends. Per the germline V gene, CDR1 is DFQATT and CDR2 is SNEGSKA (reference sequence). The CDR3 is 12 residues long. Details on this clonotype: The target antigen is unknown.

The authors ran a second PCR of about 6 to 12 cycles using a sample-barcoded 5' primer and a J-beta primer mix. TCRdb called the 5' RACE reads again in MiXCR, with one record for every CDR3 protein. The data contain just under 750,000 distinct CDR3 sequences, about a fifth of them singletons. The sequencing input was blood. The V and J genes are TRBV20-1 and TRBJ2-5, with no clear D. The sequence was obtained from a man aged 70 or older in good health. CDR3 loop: CSALQYQETQYF. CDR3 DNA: TGCAGTGCCCTGCAGTACCAAGAGACCCAGTACTTC.